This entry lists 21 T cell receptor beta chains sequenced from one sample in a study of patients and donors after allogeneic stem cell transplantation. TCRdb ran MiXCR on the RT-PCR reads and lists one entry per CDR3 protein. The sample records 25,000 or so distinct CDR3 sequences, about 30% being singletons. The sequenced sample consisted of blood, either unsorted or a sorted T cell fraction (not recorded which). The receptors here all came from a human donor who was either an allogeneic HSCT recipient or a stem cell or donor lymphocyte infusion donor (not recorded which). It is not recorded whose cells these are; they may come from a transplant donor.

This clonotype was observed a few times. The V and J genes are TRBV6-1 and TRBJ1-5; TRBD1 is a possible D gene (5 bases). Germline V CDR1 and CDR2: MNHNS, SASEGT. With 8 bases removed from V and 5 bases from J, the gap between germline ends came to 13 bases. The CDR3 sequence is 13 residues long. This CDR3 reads CASVGGRDQPQHF. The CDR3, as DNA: TGTGCCAGCGTTGGCGGCAGGGATCAGCCCCAGCATTTT.

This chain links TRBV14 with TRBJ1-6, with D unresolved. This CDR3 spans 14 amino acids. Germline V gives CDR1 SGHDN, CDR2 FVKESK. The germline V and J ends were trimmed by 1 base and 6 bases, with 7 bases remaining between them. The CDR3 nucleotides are TGTGCCAGCAGCCAAGTTCTGGGTAATTCACCCCTCCACTTT. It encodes CASSQVLGNSPLHF.

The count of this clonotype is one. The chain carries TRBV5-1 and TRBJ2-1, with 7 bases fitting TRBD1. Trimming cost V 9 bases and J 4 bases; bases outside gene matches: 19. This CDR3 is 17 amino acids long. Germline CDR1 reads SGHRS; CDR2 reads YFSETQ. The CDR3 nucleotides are TGCGCCACCGCCAGTATCTTCCGGGACAGACTATACAATGAGCAGTTCTTC. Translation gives CATASIFRDRLYNEQFF.

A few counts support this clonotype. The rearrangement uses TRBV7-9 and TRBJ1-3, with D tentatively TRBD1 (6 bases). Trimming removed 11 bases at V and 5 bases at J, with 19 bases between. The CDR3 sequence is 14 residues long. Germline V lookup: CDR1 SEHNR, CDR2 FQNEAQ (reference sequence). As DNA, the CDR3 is TGTGCCTTCAGCGAGGGGGGAACCCGAAACACCATATATTTT. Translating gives CAFSEGGTRNTIYF.

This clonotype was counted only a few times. CDR3 sequence: CASSFGVEAFF. The CDR3, as DNA: TGTGCCAGCAGCTTTGGAGTTGAAGCTTTCTTT. The rearrangement uses TRBV5-6 and TRBJ1-1; D is uncertain. Germline CDR1 and CDR2: SGHDT and YYEEEE. CDR3 size: 11 residues. V lost 2 bases and J 7 bases, leaving 6 bases between the germline ends.

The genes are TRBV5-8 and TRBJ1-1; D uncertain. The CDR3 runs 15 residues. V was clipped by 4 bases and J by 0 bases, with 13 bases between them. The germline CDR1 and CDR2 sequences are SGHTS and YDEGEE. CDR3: CASSRWLPMNTEAFF. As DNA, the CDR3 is TGTGCCAGCAGCAGATGGTTACCTATGAACACTGAAGCTTTCTTT.

CDR3 sequence reads: CASSLRDTNTDTQYF. The DNA for the CDR3 is TGCGCCAGCAGCCTCCGGGACACAAACACAGATACGCAGTATTTT. The V call is TRBV5-1, the J call TRBJ2-3; D perhaps matches TRBD1 (6 bases). The V end lost 4 bases, the J end lost 2 bases, and 14 bases lay between the germline ends. Germline values: CDR1 SGHRS, CDR2 YFSETQ. The CDR3 sequence is 15 residues long.

The CDR3 region has the DNA TGTGCCAGCAGCAAAGACCCAGGGTCTTATGGCTACACCTTC. This encodes CASSKDPGSYGYTF. The chain is built from TRBV9 and TRBJ1-2; D may be TRBD1 (5 bases). The CDR3 covers 14 residues. The V end lost 4 bases, the J end lost 5 bases, and 15 bases lay between the germline ends. Germline V gene data show CDR1 as SGDLS and CDR2 as YYNGEE.

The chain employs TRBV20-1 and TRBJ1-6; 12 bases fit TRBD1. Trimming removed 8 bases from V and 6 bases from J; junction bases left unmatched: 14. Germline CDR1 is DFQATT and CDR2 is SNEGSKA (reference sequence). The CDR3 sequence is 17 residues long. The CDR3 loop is CSPNRDRGRNPNSPLHF. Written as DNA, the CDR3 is TGCAGTCCAAACCGGGACAGGGGGCGTAATCCTAATTCACCCCTCCACTTT.

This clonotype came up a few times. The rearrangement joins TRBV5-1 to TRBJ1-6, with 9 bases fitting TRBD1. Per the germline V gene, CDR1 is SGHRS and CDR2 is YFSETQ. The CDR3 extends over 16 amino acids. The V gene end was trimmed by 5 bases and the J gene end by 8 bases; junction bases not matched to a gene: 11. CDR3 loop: CASRLTGGGKDSPLHF. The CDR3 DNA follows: TGCGCCAGCAGGTTGACAGGGGGAGGGAAGGATTCACCCCTCCACTTT.

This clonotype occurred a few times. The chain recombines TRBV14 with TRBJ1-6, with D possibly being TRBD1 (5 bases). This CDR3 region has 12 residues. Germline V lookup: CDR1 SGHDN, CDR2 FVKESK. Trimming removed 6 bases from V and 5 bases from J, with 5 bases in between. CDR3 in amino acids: CASRGDNSPLHF. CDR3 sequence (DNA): TGTGCCAGCAGGGGGGATAATTCACCCCTCCACTTT. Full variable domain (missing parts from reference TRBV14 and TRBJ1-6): EAGVTQFPSHSVIEKGQTVTLRCDPISGHDNLYWYRRVMGKEIKFLLHFVKESKQDESGMPNNRFLAERTGGTYSTLKVQPAELEDSGVYFCASRGDNSPLHFGNGTRLTVT.

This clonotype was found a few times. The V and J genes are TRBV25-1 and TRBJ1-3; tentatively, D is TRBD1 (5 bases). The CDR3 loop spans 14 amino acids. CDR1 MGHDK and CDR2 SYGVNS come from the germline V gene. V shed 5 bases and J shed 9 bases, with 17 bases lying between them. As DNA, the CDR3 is TGTGCCAGCAGTCGCGGGGCCACCTTTGCCACCATATATTTT. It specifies CASSRGATFATIYF.

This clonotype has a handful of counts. The CDR3 is CATSDARNTEAFF. In nucleotides, the CDR3 is TGTGCCACCAGTGATGCAAGGAACACTGAAGCTTTCTTT. The chain employs TRBV24-1 and TRBJ1-1; D remains unclear. The CDR3 loop spans 13 amino acids. CDR1 is KGHDR, CDR2 SFDVKD, per germline. Trimming took 3 bases from V and 1 from J, leaving 5 bases between them.

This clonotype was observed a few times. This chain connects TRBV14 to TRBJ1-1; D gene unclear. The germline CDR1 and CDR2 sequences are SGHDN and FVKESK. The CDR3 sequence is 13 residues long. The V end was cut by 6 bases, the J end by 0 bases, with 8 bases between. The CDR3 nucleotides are TGTGCCAGCAGTCCCAGCCTGAACACTGAAGCTTTCTTT. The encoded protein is CASSPSLNTEAFF.

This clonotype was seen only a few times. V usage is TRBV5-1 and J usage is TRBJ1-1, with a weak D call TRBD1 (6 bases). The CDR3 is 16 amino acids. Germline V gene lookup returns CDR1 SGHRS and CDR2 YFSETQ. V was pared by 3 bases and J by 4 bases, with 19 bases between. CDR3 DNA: TGCGCCAGCAGCTCTTTCTTCCAGGGGCTTGGCACTGAAGCTTTCTTT. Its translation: CASSSFFQGLGTEAFF.

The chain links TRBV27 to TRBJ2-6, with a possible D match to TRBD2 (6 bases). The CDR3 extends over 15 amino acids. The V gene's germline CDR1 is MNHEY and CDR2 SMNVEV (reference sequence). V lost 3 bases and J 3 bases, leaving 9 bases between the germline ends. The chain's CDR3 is CASSFEGGGANVLTF. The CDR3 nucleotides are TGTGCCAGCAGTTTCGAGGGAGGTGGGGCCAACGTCCTGACTTTC.

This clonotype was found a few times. CDR3 sequence reads: CSVDGRFEVRAFF. CDR3 DNA: TGCAGCGTCGACGGGCGGTTCGAAGTGAGGGCTTTCTTT. The V call is TRBV29-1, the J call TRBJ1-1; unclear D gene. Deletions cut 6 bases from V and 11 bases from J, with 22 bases between. CDR3 size: 13 residues. Germline assignment: CDR1 SQVTM and CDR2 ANQGSEA. The variable domain in full, with the rest retrieved from reference TRBV29-1 and TRBJ1-1, is SAVISQKPSRDICQRGTSLTIQCQVDSQVTMMFWYRQQPGQSLTLIATANQGSEATYESGFVIDKFPISRPNLTFSTLTVSNMSPEDSSIYLCSVDGRFEVRAFFGQGTRLTVV.

CDR3 loop: CARPQGAGGGNQPQHF. Written as DNA, the CDR3 is TGTGCCCGACCCCAGGGGGCTGGGGGTGGCAATCAGCCCCAGCATTTT. The genes are TRBV6-5 and TRBJ1-5; 8 nucleotides align to TRBD1. This CDR3 has 16 amino acids. Trimming at V came to 11 bases and at J to 2 bases, leaving 14 bases not matched to a gene. CDR1 and CDR2 (germline): MNHEY, SVGAGI.

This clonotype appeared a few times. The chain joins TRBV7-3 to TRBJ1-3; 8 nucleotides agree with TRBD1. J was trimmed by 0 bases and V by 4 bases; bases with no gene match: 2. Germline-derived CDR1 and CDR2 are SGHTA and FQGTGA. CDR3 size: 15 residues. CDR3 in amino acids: CASSSTGDSGNTIYF. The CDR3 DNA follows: TGTGCCAGCAGCTCGACAGGGGACTCTGGAAACACCATATATTTT.

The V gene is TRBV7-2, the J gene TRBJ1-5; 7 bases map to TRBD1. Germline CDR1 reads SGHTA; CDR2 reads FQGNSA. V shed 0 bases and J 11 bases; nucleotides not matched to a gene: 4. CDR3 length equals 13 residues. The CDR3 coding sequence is TGTGCCAGCAGCTTAGCCGACAGGGAGGCCCAGCATTTT. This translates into CASSLADREAQHF.

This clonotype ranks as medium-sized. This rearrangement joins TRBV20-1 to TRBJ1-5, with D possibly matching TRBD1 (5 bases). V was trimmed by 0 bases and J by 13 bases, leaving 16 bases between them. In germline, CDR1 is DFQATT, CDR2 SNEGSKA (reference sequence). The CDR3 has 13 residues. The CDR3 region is CSARDPIVRVQHF. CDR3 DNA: TGCAGTGCTAGAGATCCAATCGTCAGGGTTCAGCATTTT.